The sequence of this T cell receptor beta chain was determined in a study of blood T cell repertoires in COVID-19. The overall study: Acute and convalescent COVID-19 samples came from the United States, Italy and Spain. PBMCs, B-cell-depleted T cells, or T cells were the source of the cDNA or gDNA that made up the material.

This CDR3 region has 15 residues. Original data processing: How many nucleated cells were present was estimated from reference gene primer amplification. Repertoires were generated with immunoSEQ multiplex PCR, while TCRdb's copy carries only in-frame clones and drops some. That table gives V, J and clone size, and the DNA gave D and trimming. Seen here are fewer than 250,000 clones, around nine tenths observed once, and the top ten hold less than 0.75%. This clonotype was obtained from a man aged 35 to 55 with acute or convalescent COVID-19. The chain recombines TRBV21-1 with TRBJ2-1; the table's TRBD1 call for D was not verified on the DNA. TRBV21-1 counts as a pseudogene. Sequenced material: peripheral blood. As DNA, the CDR3 is TGTGCCAGCAGCAAAAGGCCGACAGGGAACAATGAGCAGTTCTTC. Translated, it gives CASSKRPTGNNEQFF.